Sequencing of this T cell receptor (beta chain) was carried out in a study of T cell responses to AZD1222 COVID-19 vaccine. The CDR3 is 17 residues long. V trimming: 0 bases; J trimming: 7 bases; junction bases outside the gene matches: 12. The germline gives CDR1 SGDLS, CDR2 YYNGEE. TCRdb's copy holds only in-frame clones and misses some; the assay was immunoSEQ multiplex PCR. This sample has some 140,000 clones; over 85% occur once, and the top ten carry under 2%. The source of this sequence is an adult in good health. Sequenced here: peripheral blood, sampled on day 0 of AZD1222 vaccination. The chain carries TRBV9 and TRBJ1-2, with 10 bases identical to TRBD1. In DNA form, the CDR3 reads TGTGCCAGCAGCGTAGGGGGACAGGGGAGTGCGGTACGTGGCTACACCTTC. This encodes CASSVGGQGSAVRGYTF.